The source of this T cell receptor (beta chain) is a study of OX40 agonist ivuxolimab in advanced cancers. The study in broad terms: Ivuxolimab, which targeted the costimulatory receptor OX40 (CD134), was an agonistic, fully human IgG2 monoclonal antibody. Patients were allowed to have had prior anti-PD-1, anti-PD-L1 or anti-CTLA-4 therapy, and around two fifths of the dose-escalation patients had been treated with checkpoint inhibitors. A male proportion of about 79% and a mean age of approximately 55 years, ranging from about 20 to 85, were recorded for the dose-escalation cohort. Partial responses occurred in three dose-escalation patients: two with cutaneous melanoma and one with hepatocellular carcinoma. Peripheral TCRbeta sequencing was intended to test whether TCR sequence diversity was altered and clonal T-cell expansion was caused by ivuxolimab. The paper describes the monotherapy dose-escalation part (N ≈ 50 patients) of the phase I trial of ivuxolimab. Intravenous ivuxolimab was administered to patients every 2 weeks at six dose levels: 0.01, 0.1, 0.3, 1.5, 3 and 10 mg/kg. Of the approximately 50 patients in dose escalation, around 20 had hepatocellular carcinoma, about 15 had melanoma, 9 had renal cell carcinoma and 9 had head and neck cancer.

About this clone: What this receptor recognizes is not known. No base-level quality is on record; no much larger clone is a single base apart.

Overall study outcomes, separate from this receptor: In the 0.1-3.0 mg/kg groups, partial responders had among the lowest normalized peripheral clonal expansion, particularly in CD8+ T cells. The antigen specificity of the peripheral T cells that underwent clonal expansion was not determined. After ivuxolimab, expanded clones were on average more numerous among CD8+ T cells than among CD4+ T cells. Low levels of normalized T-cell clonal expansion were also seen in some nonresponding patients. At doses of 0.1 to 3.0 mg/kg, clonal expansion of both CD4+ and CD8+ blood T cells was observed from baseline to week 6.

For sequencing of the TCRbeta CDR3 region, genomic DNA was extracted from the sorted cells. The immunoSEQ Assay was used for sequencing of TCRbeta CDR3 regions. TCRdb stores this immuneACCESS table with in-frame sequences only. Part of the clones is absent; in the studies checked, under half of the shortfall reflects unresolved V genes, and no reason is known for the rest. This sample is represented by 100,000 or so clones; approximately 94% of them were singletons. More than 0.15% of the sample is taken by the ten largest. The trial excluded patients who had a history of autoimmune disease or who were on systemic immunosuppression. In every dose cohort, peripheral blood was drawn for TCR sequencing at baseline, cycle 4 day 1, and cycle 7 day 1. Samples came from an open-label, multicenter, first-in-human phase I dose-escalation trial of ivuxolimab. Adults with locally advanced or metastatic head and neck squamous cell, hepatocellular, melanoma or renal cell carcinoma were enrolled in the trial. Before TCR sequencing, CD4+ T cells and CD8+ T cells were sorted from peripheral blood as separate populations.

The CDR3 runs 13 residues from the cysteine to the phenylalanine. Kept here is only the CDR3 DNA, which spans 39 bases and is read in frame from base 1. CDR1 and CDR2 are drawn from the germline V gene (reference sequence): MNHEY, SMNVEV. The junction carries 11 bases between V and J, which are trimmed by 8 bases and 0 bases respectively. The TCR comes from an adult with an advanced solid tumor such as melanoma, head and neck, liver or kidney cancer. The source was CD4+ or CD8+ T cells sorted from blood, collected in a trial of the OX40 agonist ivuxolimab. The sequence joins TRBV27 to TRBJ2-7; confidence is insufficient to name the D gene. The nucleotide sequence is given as TGTGCCAGCGCGGCGCCGAGCTCCTACGAGCAGTACTTC. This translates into CASAAPSSYEQYF.